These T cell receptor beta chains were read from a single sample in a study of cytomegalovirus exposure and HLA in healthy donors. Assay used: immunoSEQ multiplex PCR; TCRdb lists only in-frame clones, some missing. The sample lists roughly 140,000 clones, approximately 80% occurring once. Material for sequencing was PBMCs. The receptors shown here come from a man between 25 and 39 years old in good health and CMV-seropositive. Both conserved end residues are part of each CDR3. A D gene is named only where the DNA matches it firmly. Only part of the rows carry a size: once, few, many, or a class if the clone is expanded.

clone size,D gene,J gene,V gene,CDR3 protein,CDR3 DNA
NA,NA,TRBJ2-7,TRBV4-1,CASSQVRGRDEQYF,TGCGCCAGCAGCCAAGTTCGGGGAAGGGACGAGCAGTACTTC
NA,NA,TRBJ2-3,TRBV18,CASSPGRKPDTQYF,TGTGCCAGCTCACCGGGGAGGAAACCAGATACGCAGTATTTT
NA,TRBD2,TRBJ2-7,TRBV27,CATRGGPRDEQYF,TGTGCCACCCGGGGGGGCCCACGGGACGAGCAGTACTTC
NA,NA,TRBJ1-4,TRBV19,CASSSGSGVLKLFF,TGTGCCAGTAGTTCCGGGTCAGGGGTTCTAAAACTGTTTTTT
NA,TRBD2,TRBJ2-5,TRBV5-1,CASSNSGDGRSETQYF,TGCGCCAGCAGCAATAGCGGGGATGGGAGGAGCGAGACCCAGTACTTC
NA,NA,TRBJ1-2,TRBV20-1,CSAGDGYTF,TGCAGTGCGGGAGACGGCTACACCTTC
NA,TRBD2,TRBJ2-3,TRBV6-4,CASSKFGGTDTQYF,TGTGCCAGCAGCAAGTTCGGGGGGACAGATACGCAGTATTTT
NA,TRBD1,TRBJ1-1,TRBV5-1,CASSEGTGRTEAFF,TGCGCCAGCAGCGAAGGGACAGGGCGCACTGAAGCTTTCTTT
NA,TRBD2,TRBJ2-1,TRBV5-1,CASSLASGLYNEQFF,TGCGCCAGCAGCTTGGCTAGCGGGCTGTACAATGAGCAGTTCTTC
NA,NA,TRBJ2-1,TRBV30,CAWSRRQRGRGNEQFF,TGTGCCTGGAGCCGTCGGCAGCGCGGGCGAGGAAATGAGCAGTTCTTC
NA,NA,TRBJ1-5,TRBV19,CASSIRAEAGQPQHF,TGTGCCAGTAGTATTCGGGCGGAGGCTGGTCAGCCCCAGCATTTT
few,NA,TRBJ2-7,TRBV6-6,CASSPGVPFYEQYF,TGTGCCAGCAGTCCAGGGGTCCCCTTTTACGAGCAGTACTTC
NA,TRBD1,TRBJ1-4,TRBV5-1,CASSFTGGNEKLFF,TGCGCCAGCAGCTTCACAGGGGGAAATGAAAAACTGTTTTTT
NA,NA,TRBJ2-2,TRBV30,CARATGFPGELFF,TGTGCCCGGGCCACAGGGTTCCCCGGGGAGCTGTTTTTT
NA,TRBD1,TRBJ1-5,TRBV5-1,CASSLQGGQPQHF,TGCGCCAGCAGCTTACAGGGGGGACAGCCCCAGCATTTT
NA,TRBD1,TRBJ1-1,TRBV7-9,CASSSTGQGNTEAFF,TGTGCCAGCAGCTCGACGGGACAGGGGAACACTGAAGCTTTCTTT
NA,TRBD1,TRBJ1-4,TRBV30,CAWNEGQFNEKLFF,TGTGCCTGGAACGAGGGACAGTTTAATGAAAAACTGTTTTTT
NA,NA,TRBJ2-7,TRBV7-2,CASSPARGYYEQYF,TGTGCCAGCAGCCCTGCTAGGGGCTACTACGAGCAGTACTTC
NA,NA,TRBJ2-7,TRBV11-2,CASSPTSYEQYF,TGTGCCAGCAGCCCTACGTCGTACGAGCAGTACTTC
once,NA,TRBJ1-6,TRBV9,CASRASGGGSPLHF,TGTGCCAGCAGGGCATCGGGGGGAGGCTCACCCCTCCACTTT
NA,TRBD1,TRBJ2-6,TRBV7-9,CSSSSRQGLTGANVLTF,TGTTCCAGCAGCTCGAGACAGGGGTTAACCGGGGCCAACGTCCTGACTTTC
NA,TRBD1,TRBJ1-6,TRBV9,CASSPGTGANSPLHF,TGTGCCAGCAGCCCAGGGACAGGAGCTAATTCACCCCTCCACTTT
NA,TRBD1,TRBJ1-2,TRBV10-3,CAIRGQTGYGYTF,TGTGCCATCAGGGGACAGACCGGCTATGGCTACACCTTC
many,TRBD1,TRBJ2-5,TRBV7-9,CASSLATGGVETQYF,TGTGCCAGCAGCTTAGCTACAGGGGGCGTAGAGACCCAGTACTTC
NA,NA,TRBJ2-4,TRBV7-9,CSSSLKGRNIQYF,TGTTCCAGCAGCTTGAAAGGGAGAAACATTCAGTACTTC
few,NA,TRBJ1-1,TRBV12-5,CASGLASTGVVTEAFF,TGTGCTAGTGGTTTGGCCTCGACAGGTGTGGTTACTGAAGCTTTCTTT
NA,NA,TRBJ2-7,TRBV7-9,CASSRPEDSYEQYF,TGTGCCAGCAGCAGACCGGAGGACTCCTACGAGCAGTACTTC
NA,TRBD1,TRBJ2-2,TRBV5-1,CASSTRTGVNTGELFF,TGCGCCAGCAGCACCCGCACAGGGGTGAACACCGGGGAGCTGTTTTTT
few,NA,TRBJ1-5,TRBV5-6,CASSLGQTSPQHF,TGTGCCAGCAGCTTAGGACAGACTTCGCCCCAGCATTTT
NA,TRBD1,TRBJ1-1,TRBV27,CASRKQGFTEAFF,TGTGCCAGCAGGAAACAGGGGTTCACTGAAGCTTTCTTT
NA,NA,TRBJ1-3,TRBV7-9,CASSLGSQGSGNTIYF,TGTGCCAGCAGCTTAGGATCTCAGGGCTCTGGAAACACCATATATTTT
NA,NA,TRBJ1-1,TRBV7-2,CASSLASRNTEAFF,TGTGCCAGCAGCTTAGCCTCCAGGAACACTGAAGCTTTCTTT
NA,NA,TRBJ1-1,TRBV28,CASSSPGTHMNTEAFF,TGTGCCAGCAGTTCCCCCGGGACACACATGAACACTGAAGCTTTCTTT
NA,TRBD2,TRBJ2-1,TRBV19,CASRPLTAGGIGEQFF,TGTGCCAGTAGACCTCTTACAGCGGGAGGAATAGGTGAGCAGTTCTTC
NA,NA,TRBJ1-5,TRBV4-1,CASSQDPEQPQHF,TGCGCCAGCAGCCAAGATCCGGAGCAGCCCCAGCATTTT
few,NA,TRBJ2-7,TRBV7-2,CASSLATAYEQYF,TGTGCCAGCAGCTTAGCCACGGCCTACGAGCAGTACTTC
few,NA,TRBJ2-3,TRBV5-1,CASSLALPDTQYF,TGCGCCAGCAGCTTGGCCCTACCAGATACGCAGTATTTT
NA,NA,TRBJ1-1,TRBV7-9,CASSSRGKGENTEAFF,TGTGCCAGCAGTTCCCGAGGTAAGGGAGAGAACACTGAAGCTTTCTTT
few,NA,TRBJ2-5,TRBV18,CASSPAPRNGETQYF,TGTGCCAGCTCACCGGCGCCAAGAAACGGGGAGACCCAGTACTTC
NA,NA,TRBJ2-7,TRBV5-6,CASSFTTGAYEQYF,TGTGCCAGCAGCTTTACTACAGGCGCCTACGAGCAGTACTTC
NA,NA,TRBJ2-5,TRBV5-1,CASSLVAGAQTETQYF,TGCGCCAGCAGCTTGGTGGCGGGGGCGCAAACAGAGACCCAGTACTTC
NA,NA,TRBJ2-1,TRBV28,CASTLMTGREQFF,TGTGCCAGCACTCTGATGACAGGGAGGGAGCAGTTCTTC
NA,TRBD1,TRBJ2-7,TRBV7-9,CASSAGQGDSYEQYF,TGTGCCAGCAGCGCCGGACAGGGCGATTCCTACGAGCAGTACTTC
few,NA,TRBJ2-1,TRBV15,CATSRPGGLRSYNEQFF,TGTGCCACCAGCAGACCCGGGGGATTACGCTCCTACAATGAGCAGTTCTTC
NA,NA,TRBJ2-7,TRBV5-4,CASSLAAGEQYF,TGTGCCAGCAGCTTGGCGGCGGGGGAGCAGTACTTC
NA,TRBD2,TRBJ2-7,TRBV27,CASSLYESGSREQYF,TGTGCCAGCAGTTTATATGAAAGCGGGAGCCGCGAGCAGTACTTC
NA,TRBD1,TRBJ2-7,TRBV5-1,CASSPFRDSYEQYF,TGCGCCAGCAGTCCTTTCCGGGACAGCTACGAGCAGTACTTC
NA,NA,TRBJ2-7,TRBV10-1,CASRTSGGRSYEQYF,TGCGCCAGCAGGACGTCGGGGGGCAGGTCCTACGAGCAGTACTTC
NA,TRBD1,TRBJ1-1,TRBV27,CASTTQGQAKAFF,TGTGCCAGCACCACACAAGGACAGGCAAAAGCTTTCTTT
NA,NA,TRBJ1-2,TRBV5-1,CASSAQTGGLVYTF,TGCGCCAGCAGCGCCCAGACAGGAGGTCTTGTCTACACCTTC
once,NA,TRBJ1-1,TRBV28,CATTWRVRTEAFF,TGTGCCACCACGTGGAGGGTAAGGACTGAAGCTTTCTTT
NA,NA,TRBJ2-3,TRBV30,CAWSPGTDTQYF,TGTGCCTGGAGTCCGGGGACAGATACGCAGTATTTT
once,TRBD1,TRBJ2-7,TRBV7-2,CASSLGTGGVQSYEQYF,TGTGCCAGCAGCCTCGGGACAGGGGGTGTTCAGAGCTACGAGCAGTACTTC
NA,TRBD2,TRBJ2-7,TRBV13,CASSLRLAGSSYEQYF,TGTGCCAGCAGCTTAAGACTAGCGGGTTCCTCCTACGAGCAGTACTTC